This T cell receptor beta chain derives from a study of shared clonotypes between healthy human individuals. Study results and caveats: Measured sharing among donors was expected to vary with sequencing depth.

About this clone itself: No antigen is known for it.

TCRdb's table, derived via immunoSEQ multiplex PCR, lists solely in-frame clones and lacks some. The sample shows around 1.5 million clones, roughly 98% of them seen only once. Each sample came from a Caucasian adult donor living in Nashville, Tennessee. V was trimmed by 6 bases and J by 4 bases, leaving 12 bases between them. CDR3 size: 13 residues. Per germline, CDR1 MDHEN and CDR2 SYDVKM. The sequenced sample consisted of naive CD4+ T cells sorted from blood. Subset specified: CD45RA+ positively selected. The rearrangement links TRBV28 to TRBJ1-2; tentatively, D is TRBD1 (5 bases). This receptor was obtained from a man younger than 45 in good health. The CDR3 loop reads CASRQALGYGYTF. Written as DNA, the CDR3 is TGTGCCAGCAGACAGGCACTGGGCTATGGCTACACCTTC.